The clone carrying this T cell receptor (beta chain) was seen only a few times. Its antigen is unknown. The data were obtained in a study of CD8 T cells in ankylosing spondylitis. Study-level points and caveats: Reports of some motif variants in reactive arthritis synovial fluid and blood predate this one. There was a TCR beta motif, made of 7 or 8 highly homologous variants, that appeared characteristic of ankylosing spondylitis blood. Relatively scarce in peripheral blood, disease-linked clones were CD8+.

The germline V gene has CDR1 MNHNS and CDR2 SASEGT. V shed 8 bases and J 4 bases; nucleotides not matched to a gene: 7. This CDR3 region has 14 residues. Quantitative 5'-RACE with molecular barcodes was used to make the TCR beta libraries. TCRdb re-derived calls from the 5' RACE reads in MiXCR, one entry per CDR3 protein. The sample includes some 840,000 distinct CDR3 sequences, approximately 12% of them seen just once. The sequence was collected from a male donor with ankylosing spondylitis. This chain connects TRBV6-1 to TRBJ2-2; TRBD2 aligns across 7 bases. The source material was blood, either unsorted or a sorted T cell fraction (not recorded which). CDR3 amino acids: CASGRLARTGELFF. The CDR3 bases are TGTGCCAGCGGGCGACTAGCACGCACCGGGGAGCTGTTTTTT.